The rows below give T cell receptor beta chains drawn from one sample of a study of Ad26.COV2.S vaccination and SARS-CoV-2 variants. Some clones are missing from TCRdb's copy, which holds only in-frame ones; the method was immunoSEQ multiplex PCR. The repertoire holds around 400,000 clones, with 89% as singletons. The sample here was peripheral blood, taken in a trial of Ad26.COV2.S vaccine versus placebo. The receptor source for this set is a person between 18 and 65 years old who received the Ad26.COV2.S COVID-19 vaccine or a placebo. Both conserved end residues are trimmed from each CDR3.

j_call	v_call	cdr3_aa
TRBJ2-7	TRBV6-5	ASSFTSGRTSHEQY
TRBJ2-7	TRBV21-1	ASSIVQGSAGALYDEQY
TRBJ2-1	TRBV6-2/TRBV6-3	ASSSPNEQF
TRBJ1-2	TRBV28	ASRLDRGTDGYT
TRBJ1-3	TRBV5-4	ASSLTGQGFGNTIY
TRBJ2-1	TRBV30	AWSKGGDNEQF
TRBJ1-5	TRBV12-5	ASDTNQPQH
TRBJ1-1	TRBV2	ASPRDAIPEAF
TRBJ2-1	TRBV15	ATRAERGVNNEQF
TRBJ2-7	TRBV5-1	ASSLAPGQNYEQY
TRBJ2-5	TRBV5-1	ASRALDVGFSETQY
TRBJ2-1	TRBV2	ASRRLAVGHNEQF
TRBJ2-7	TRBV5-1	ASSLERVYEQY
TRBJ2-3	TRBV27	ASSPGDSSPSDTQY
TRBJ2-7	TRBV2	ASSEEQGVYEQY
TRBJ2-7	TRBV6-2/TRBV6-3	ASSTTSLILREQY
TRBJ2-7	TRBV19	ASSMAPVVRDEQY
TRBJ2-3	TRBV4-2	ASSLLPPVGNRGSTDTQY
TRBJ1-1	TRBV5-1	ASSPTENTEAF
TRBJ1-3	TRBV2	ASSEGGNTIY
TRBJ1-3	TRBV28	ASSSGRISGNTIY
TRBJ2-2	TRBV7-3	ASSPGVGIFSGELF
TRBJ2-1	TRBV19	ASGDRHEQF
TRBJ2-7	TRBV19	ASSISWREGYEQY
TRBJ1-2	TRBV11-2	ASSLATRGAYGYT
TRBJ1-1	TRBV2	ASTSNRGRAEAF
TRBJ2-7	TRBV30	AWREQGVTYEQY